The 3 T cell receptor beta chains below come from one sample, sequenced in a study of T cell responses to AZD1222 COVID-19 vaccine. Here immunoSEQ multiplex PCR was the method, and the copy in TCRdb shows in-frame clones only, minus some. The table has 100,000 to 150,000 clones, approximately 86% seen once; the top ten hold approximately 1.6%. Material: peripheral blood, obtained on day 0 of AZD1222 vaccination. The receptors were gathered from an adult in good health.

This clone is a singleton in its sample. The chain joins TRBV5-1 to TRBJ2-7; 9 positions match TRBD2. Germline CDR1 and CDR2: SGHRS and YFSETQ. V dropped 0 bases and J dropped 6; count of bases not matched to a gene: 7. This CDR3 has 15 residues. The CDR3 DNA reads TGCGCCAGCAGCTTGGCTAGCGGGGTAGGCAGCGAGCAGTACTTC. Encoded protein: CASSLASGVGSEQYF.

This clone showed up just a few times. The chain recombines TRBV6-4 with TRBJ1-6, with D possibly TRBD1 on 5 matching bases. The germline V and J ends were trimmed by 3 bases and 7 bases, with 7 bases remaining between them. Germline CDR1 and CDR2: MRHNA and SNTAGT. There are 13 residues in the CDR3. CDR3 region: CASSDGGNSPLHF. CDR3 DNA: TGTGCCAGCAGTGATGGGGGAAATTCACCCCTCCACTTT.

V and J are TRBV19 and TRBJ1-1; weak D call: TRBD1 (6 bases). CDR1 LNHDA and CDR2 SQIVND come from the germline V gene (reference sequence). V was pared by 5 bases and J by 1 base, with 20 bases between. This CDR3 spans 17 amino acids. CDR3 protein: CASSRRPQGYSNTEAFF. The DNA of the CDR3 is TGTGCCAGTAGTCGTAGACCACAGGGCTACTCGAACACTGAAGCTTTCTTT. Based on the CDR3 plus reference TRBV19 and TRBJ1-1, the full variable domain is DGGITQSPKYLFRKEGQNVTLSCEQNLNHDAMYWYRQDPGQGLRLIYYSQIVNDFQKGDIAEGYSVSREKKESFPLTVTSAQKNPTAFYLCASSRRPQGYSNTEAFFGQGTRLTVV.